This TCR beta chain appears in the sequencing data of a study of early T cells in non-severe SARS-CoV-2 infection. Whole-study context: Unpaired chains resulted from sequencing bulk RNA of unsorted whole blood.

Findings and limits, study-wide: Sequences matched to VDJdb favored anti-spike CD8 responses, while private and CD4 specificities were missed.

This CDR3 spans 15 amino acids. Trimming shortened V by 0 bases and J by 1 base, and 9 bases separated the two germline ends. The germline V gene encodes CDR1 MNHNY and CDR2 SVGAGI (reference sequence). Only a few counts were recorded for this clonotype. Its antigen is currently unknown. TCRdb itself ran the 5' RACE reads through MiXCR, one entry per CDR3 protein. The sample gives approximately 79,000 distinct CDR3 sequences, about 13% of which show up once; approximately 1.1% is in the top ten. V gene TRBV6-6 combines with J gene TRBJ2-5, with D possibly matching TRBD2 (6 bases). The sequence was collected from an adult who was a healthcare worker with PCR-confirmed SARS-CoV-2 infection or an uninfected control (not recorded which). The sequenced material came from whole blood. This chain's CDR3 is CASSYSGLIQETQYF. The CDR3 coding sequence is TGTGCCAGCAGTTACTCGGGACTGATCCAAGAGACCCAGTACTTC.